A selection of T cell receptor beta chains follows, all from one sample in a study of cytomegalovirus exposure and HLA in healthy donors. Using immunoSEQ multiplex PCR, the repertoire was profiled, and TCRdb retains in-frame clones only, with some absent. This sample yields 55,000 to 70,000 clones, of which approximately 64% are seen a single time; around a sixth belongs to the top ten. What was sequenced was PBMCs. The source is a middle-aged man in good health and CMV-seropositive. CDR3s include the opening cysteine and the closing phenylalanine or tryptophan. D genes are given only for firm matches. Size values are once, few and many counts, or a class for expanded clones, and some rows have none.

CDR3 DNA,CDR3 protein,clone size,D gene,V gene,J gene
TGTGCCAGCAGTTACACGGACAGTCGGGGAGGCTACACCTTC,CASSYTDSRGGYTF,.,.,TRBV6-5,TRBJ1-2
TGTGCCACTCGCGCGGGGGGGGGCTACAATGAGCAGTTCTTC,CATRAGGGYNEQFF,.,TRBD2,TRBV2,TRBJ2-1
TGTGCCAGCAGCTTAGGTCGGAGCGGGCCTACAGATACGCAGTATTTT,CASSLGRSGPTDTQYF,.,.,TRBV7-9,TRBJ2-3
TGTGCCAGCAGCGTAGCGGACAGGGCGAACACCGGGGAGCTGTTTTTT,CASSVADRANTGELFF,.,TRBD1,TRBV9,TRBJ2-2
TGTGCCAGCAGCCGAACTCAGGGGGCGAAGGGCTACACCTTC,CASSRTQGAKGYTF,few,TRBD1,TRBV5-5,TRBJ1-2
TGTGCCAGCAGGCAATCGGGGGGACAAGGGGCCCAGTACTTC,CASRQSGGQGAQYF,.,.,TRBV6-5,TRBJ2-5
TGCGCCAGCAACCTCCTAGGAGGGACAGGGGGGAGTGAGCAGTTCTTC,CASNLLGGTGGSEQFF,.,TRBD1,TRBV5-1,TRBJ2-1
TGTGCCAGCAGTGCGACTAGCGGGGGCTTATTCTACAATGAGCAGTTCTTC,CASSATSGGLFYNEQFF,.,TRBD2,TRBV2,TRBJ2-1
TGTGCCAGCAGCCCCAGACCTAGCGGATCCACCGGGGAGCTGTTTTTT,CASSPRPSGSTGELFF,.,TRBD2,TRBV7-2,TRBJ2-2
TGTGCCAGCTCACCTCTCTCCACCGGGAGCAATCAGCCCCAGCATTTT,CASSPLSTGSNQPQHF,.,.,TRBV18,TRBJ1-5
TGTGCCATCAGTGGGGGACAGGGGGCGTTAAACACTGAAGCTTTCTTT,CAISGGQGALNTEAFF,.,TRBD1,TRBV10-3,TRBJ1-1